Reported below is one T cell receptor (beta chain). Its specific antigen is unknown. No base-level quality is on record; no much larger clone is a single base apart. Inclusive of the bounding cysteine and phenylalanine, the CDR3 is 15 residues long. Here the CDR3 DNA is all that survives: 45 bases in frame from base 1. Relative to germline, V is missing 2 bases and J is missing 6 bases, with 6 bases of the junction outside any gene match. CDR1 is given as SGHDT and CDR2 as YYEEEE, both from the germline V gene. Using the deep immunoSEQ assay, TCR CDR3 regions were amplified from genomic DNA by multiplex PCR. Genomic DNA extracted from each cell subset was distributed evenly over all wells of several immunoSEQ 96-well plates, and each plate served as one replicate. For sorted subsets, roughly 200 ng of genomic DNA, equivalent to 25,000 to 35,000 T cell genomes, went into each replicate PCR. Purified libraries were measured with a Qubit 3.0 fluorometer, size-checked on a Bioanalyzer 2100, and measured again with the KAPA Library Quantification kit. Every immunoSEQ 96-well plate was sequenced on a dedicated single-read 150-cycle Illumina NextSeq 550 flow cell. As for the authors' bioinformatics: Because the immunoSEQ output included only junctional sequences and no quality scores, the filtering could not be the same as the filtering used for full-length reads. To assign V/J genes and CDR3, sequences were annotated using PyIR, a Python wrapper for IgBLAST v1.9, with IMGT germline references. Any read was removed if the V/J assignment was weak (E-value above 1e-6), the CDR3 was missing, or the read contained stop codons, out-of-frame junctions, or ambiguous translated residues. V3J clonotypes were defined as sequences sharing the same inferred V gene, J gene, and CDR3 amino acid sequence. Percentage overlap between repertoires was computed as shared unique clonotypes divided by the size of the smaller repertoire. Richness of each repertoire was evaluated using RTK rarefaction, the Chao1 estimator, and Recon v2.1 estimates of unobserved clonotypes. OLGA was used to compute generation probabilities for all TCRbeta clonotypes that the gDNA method yielded from a few donors. TCRdb provides this immuneACCESS table in a form limited to in-frame rearrangements. Some clones are lacking; in checked studies, under half of them reflect an unresolved V gene, and why the rest are absent is not known. V and J calls and clone size follow that table, whereas D and trimming were derived from the DNA. Across this sample there are approximately 1.5 million clones, with around 98.5% seen only once. The ten largest clones represent approximately 0.4% of the sample.

The sample is drawn from a study of shared clonotypes between healthy human individuals (dated by TCRdb to 2019 to 2021). Turning to the overall study: A couple of women and a few men aged 18 to 49 years were included in the cohort. For each donor, three plates each were used for CD4 naive and CD4 memory, two plates were used for CD8 naive, and one plate was used for CD8 memory. The study deeply sequenced blood TCR repertoires of about 5 healthy adults to estimate repertoire size and the extent of clonotype sharing between individuals. To increase sequencing depth and limit assay-specific biases, different laboratories used diverse techniques to prepare libraries and sequence TCR repertoires. Leukapheresis yielded between about 0.94 and 9 billion PBMCs per donor. The research as a whole found: Pairwise subsampling led to the expectation that sequencing depth would affect the degree of clonotype sharing among donors. Compared with non-shared clonotypes, the clonotypes found in all four sorted-subset donors had higher generation probabilities. Sharing across a few donors was observed for approximately 5% of naive CD4, about 3.2% of naive CD8, 2% to 2.5% of memory CD4, and 0.4% of memory CD8 clonotypes. Because the study included a small number of donors, the genetic and exposure-history diversity represented was limited. Naive subsets generally had larger estimated clonotype richness than memory subsets. Only blood was sampled, and tissue TCR repertoires likely differ from those in blood. Incomplete sequencing was indicated by rarefaction of sorted-subset datasets, despite the large sequencing depth.

Donors were healthy HIV-negative adults with no recently reported acute infections or vaccinations. All donors were Caucasian adults living in Nashville, Tennessee, USA. Magnetic negative selection was used to enrich CD4+ T cells, after which naive cells were positively selected on CD45RA and the negative fraction became the memory subset. Blood was obtained by leukapheresis, after which PBMCs were separated by Ficoll-Histopaque density gradient centrifugation and cryopreserved in liquid nitrogen vapor phase. Analytical flow cytometry was used to check the purity and quantity of every magnetically sorted T cell population. Genomic DNA was isolated from each sorted fraction and quantified by UV absorbance on a Nanodrop 2000c.

Recombination linked TRBV5-6 to TRBJ2-2, with TRBD2 matching 8 junction bases. Sequences were obtained from naive CD4+ T cells sorted from blood. The cell subset or site label of this sample denotes: CD45RA+ positively selected. The clonotype comes from a man younger than 45 in good health. The DNA sequence reads TGTGCCAGCAGCTTCACTACTAGCGGAGCCGGGGAGCTGTTTTTT. The resulting protein is CASSFTTSGAGELFF.